This TCR beta chain was retrieved from a study of cytomegalovirus exposure and HLA in healthy donors. This CDR3 spans 15 amino acids. Germline loops: CDR1 ENHRY, CDR2 SYGVKD. The V gene lost 5 bases and the J gene lost 7 bases, with 18 bases spanning the gap. Primers included in the PCR were 60 Vbeta and 13 Jbeta primers. Authors' analysis steps: Later, an analysis found 75 million to 90 million unique TCR beta chains, and around 10 million of these were shared. Data came from immunoSEQ multiplex PCR; TCRdb stores just in-frame clones and leaves some out. V and J calls and clone size are copied from that table; D and trimming were computed from the DNA. Of about 170,000 clones listed, over 60% are singletons.

The sequence was collected from a woman aged 45-65 years in good health and CMV-seronegative. V usage is TRBV10-3 and J usage is TRBJ2-1; D is perhaps TRBD2 (7 bases). The source material was PBMCs. The CDR3 protein is CAISPAGAMGNEQFF. CDR3 nucleotides: TGTGCCATCAGTCCGGCGGGGGCAATGGGGAATGAGCAGTTCTTC.